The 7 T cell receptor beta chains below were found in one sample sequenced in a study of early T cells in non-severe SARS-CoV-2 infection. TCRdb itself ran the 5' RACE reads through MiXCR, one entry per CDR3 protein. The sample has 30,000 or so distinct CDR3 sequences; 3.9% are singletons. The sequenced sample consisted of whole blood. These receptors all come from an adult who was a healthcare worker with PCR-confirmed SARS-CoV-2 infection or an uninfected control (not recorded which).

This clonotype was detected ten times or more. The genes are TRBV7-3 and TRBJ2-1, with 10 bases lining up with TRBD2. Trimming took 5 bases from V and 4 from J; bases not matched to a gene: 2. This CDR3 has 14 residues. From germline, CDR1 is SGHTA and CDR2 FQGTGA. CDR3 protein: CASSTGLAYNEQFF. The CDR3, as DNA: TGTGCCAGCAGCACGGGACTAGCGTACAATGAGCAGTTCTTC.

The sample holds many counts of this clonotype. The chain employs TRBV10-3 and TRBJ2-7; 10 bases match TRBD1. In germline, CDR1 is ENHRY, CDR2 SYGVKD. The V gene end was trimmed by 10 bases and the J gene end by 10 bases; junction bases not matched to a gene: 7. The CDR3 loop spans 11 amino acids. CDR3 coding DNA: TGTGCCACCCTGGGACAGGGGCTCCAGTACTTC. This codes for CATLGQGLQYF.

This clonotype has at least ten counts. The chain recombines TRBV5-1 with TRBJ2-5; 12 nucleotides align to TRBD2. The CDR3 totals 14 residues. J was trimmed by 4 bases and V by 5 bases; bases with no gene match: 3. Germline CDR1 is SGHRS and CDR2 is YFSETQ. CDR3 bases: TGCGCCAGCAGTCGACTAGCGGGAGTAGAGACCCAGTACTTC. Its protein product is CASSRLAGVETQYF.

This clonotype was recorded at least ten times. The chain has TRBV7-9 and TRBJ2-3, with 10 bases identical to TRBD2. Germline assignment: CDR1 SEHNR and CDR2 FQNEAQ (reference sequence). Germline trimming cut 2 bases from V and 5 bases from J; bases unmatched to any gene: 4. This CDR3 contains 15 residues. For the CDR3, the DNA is TGTGCCAGCAGCTTAAGAGCGGGAGGGCAAGATACGCAGTATTTT. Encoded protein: CASSLRAGGQDTQYF.

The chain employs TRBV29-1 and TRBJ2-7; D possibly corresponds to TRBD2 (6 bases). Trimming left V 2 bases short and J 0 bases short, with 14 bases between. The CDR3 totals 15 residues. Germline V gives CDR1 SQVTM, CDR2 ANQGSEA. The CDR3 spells CSVEIRGMSSYEQYF. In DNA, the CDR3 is TGCAGCGTTGAAATCCGGGGGATGTCCTCCTACGAGCAGTACTTC.

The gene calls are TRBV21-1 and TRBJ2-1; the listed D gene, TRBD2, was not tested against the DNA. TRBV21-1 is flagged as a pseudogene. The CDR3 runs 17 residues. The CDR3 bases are TGTGCCAGCCATACTAGCGGGGCCTCCCCCAGTACGCCTGAGCAGTTCTTC. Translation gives CASHTSGASPSTPEQFF.

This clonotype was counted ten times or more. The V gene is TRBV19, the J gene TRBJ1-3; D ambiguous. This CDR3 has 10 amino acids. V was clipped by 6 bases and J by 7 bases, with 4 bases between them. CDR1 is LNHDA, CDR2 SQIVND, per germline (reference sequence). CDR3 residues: CASSGNTIYF. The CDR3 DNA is TGTGCCAGTAGCGGGAACACCATATATTTT.